The T cell receptor (beta chain) described here comes from a study of blood T cell repertoires in COVID-19. The protocol was immunoSEQ multiplex PCR, while the TCRdb copy is restricted to in-frame clones and leaves out a portion. Of around 230,000 clones listed, around four fifths are singletons. This CDR3 is built from 17 residues. Looked up from germline, CDR1 is SGHDT and CDR2 is YYEEEE. The V segment lost 1 base and the J segment 4 bases; nucleotides outside the gene matches: 10. This chain uses TRBV5-6 with TRBJ1-3, with 8 bases that match TRBD1. The clonotype originates from a man aged 40-49 years who had recovered from COVID-19. The sample taken for sequencing was PBMCs or T cells enriched from blood (not recorded which). CDR3 residues: CASSLSYRGSPGNTIYF. The CDR3 DNA reads TGTGCCAGCAGCTTGTCCTACAGGGGGTCTCCCGGAAACACCATATATTTT.